Shown below are 10 T cell receptor beta chains from a single sample sequenced in a study of PD-L1 blockade in urothelial cancer. Time point indicated: pretreatment peripheral blood. Data came from immunoSEQ multiplex PCR; TCRdb stores just in-frame clones and leaves some out. Among 40,000 to 60,000 clones, 80% to 90% were seen once, and the ten largest hold more than 3%. Sequenced material: PBMCs, taken around atezolizumab (anti-PD-L1) treatment. These receptors were obtained from a man between 70 and 80 years old with urothelial cancer.

The chain joins TRBV19 to TRBJ1-4; possible D gene TRBD1, 5 bases. The CDR3 contains 13 residues. Per germline, CDR1 LNHDA and CDR2 SQIVND (reference sequence). The V end was cut by 8 bases, the J end by 4 bases, with 11 bases between. The CDR3 sequence: CASCRVGNEKLFF. In nucleotides, the CDR3 is TGTGCCAGTTGCAGGGTTGGTAATGAAAAACTGTTTTTT.

The chain links TRBV6-1 to TRBJ2-2, with 7 bases identical to TRBD1. J gave up 4 bases and V 4 bases, and 12 bases lay outside the gene matches. CDR3 length equals 17 residues. Germline V gene sequence: CDR1 MNHNS, CDR2 SASEGT. The CDR3 DNA reads TGTGCCAGCAGTGGGTACACAGGGGCGCGAGGCACCGGGGAGCTGTTTTTT. Its translation: CASSGYTGARGTGELFF.

The chain combines TRBV18 with TRBJ2-1, with 12 bases fitting TRBD2. Germline trimming cut 3 bases from V and 6 bases from J; bases unmatched to any gene: 3. The V gene's germline CDR1 is KGHSH and CDR2 LQKENI. The CDR3 length is 15 residues. The CDR3 nucleotides are TGTGCCAGCTCACCTCTAGCGGGAGGGATCAATGAGCAGTTCTTC. This encodes CASSPLAGGINEQFF. The full variable domain, rest sourced from reference TRBV18 and TRBJ2-1, is NAGVMQNPRHLVRRRGQEARLRCSPMKGHSHVYWYRQLPEEGLKFMVYLQKENIIDESGMPKERFSAEFPKEGPSILRIQQVVRGDSAAYFCASSPLAGGINEQFFGPGTRLTVL.

The chain combines TRBV5-1 with TRBJ1-1, with D possibly TRBD1 on 5 matching bases. Germline-derived CDR1 and CDR2 are SGHRS and YFSETQ. The CDR3 totals 14 residues. The V and J ends lost 4 bases and 3 bases respectively, with 13 bases between them. The CDR3 loop is CASSPSGDYTEAFF. In DNA, the CDR3 is TGCGCCAGCAGCCCGTCTGGGGACTACACTGAAGCTTTCTTT.

V and J are TRBV11-3 and TRBJ1-3; D is undetermined. CDR3 length: 13 residues. V shed 4 bases and J shed 2 bases, with 6 bases lying between them. The germline gives CDR1 SGHNT, CDR2 YENEEA. The chain's CDR3 is CASSSPPGNTIYF. The CDR3 nucleotides are TGTGCCAGCAGCTCTCCCCCTGGAAACACCATATATTTT.

This clone was seen only a few times. CDR3 sequence reads: CASSPFRDSGTQYF. Here the CDR3 DNA reads TGTGCCAGCTCACCCTTTCGGGACTCAGGGACGCAGTATTTT. V and J are TRBV18 and TRBJ2-3, with D perhaps matching TRBD2 (6 bases). There are 14 residues in the CDR3. Germline V gives CDR1 KGHSH, CDR2 LQKENI. V lost 3 bases and J 9 bases, leaving 16 bases between the germline ends.

The CDR3 DNA reads TGCGCCAGCAGCTTGGCCTCCCAAGAGACCCAGTACTTC. Its protein is CASSLASQETQYF. The rearrangement links TRBV5-1 to TRBJ2-5; D unclear. This CDR3 comprises 13 residues. V lost 0 bases, J lost 1 base, and 4 bases lay in between. In germline, CDR1 is SGHRS, CDR2 YFSETQ.

This chain connects TRBV7-8 to TRBJ2-7; no firm D call. The CDR3 totals 13 residues. Trimming stripped 5 bases from V and 2 bases from J, with 10 bases between. Germline V gene data show CDR1 as SGHVS and CDR2 as FQNEAQ. CDR3: CASSLQSPYEQYF. The DNA for the CDR3 is TGTGCCAGCAGCCTTCAGTCCCCCTACGAGCAGTACTTC.

The V gene is TRBV5-1, the J gene TRBJ2-1, with TRBD2 matching 8 bases. Looked up from germline, CDR1 is SGHRS and CDR2 is YFSETQ. The ends lost 2 bases at V and 9 bases at J; junction bases unmatched: 10. This CDR3 is built from 15 residues. CDR3 sequence: CASSLGTSRGGEQFF. The CDR3 nucleotides read TGCGCCAGCAGCTTAGGGACTAGTCGAGGGGGTGAGCAGTTCTTC. Based on the CDR3 plus reference TRBV5-1 and TRBJ2-1, the full variable domain is KAGVTQTPRYLIKTRGQQVTLSCSPISGHRSVSWYQQTPGQGLQFLFEYFSETQRNKGNFPGRFSGRQFSNSRSEMNVSTLELGDSALYLCASSLGTSRGGEQFFGPGTRLTVL.

This clone was seen only once. J is TRBJ2-3 and V is TRBV10-3, with D unclear. The CDR3 covers 12 residues. V dropped 3 bases and J dropped 8 bases, with 9 bases sitting between them. The germline V gene encodes CDR1 ENHRY and CDR2 SYGVKD. The CDR3 protein is CAISDSHFTQYF. CDR3 nucleotide sequence: TGTGCCATCAGTGATTCCCACTTTACGCAGTATTTT.